This T cell receptor beta chain is from a study of OX40 agonist ivuxolimab in advanced cancers. Looking at the study overall: The costimulatory receptor OX40 (CD134) was targeted by ivuxolimab, a fully human IgG2 agonistic monoclonal antibody. Partial responses occurred in three dose-escalation patients, of whom one had hepatocellular carcinoma and two had cutaneous melanoma. Intravenous ivuxolimab was administered to patients every 2 weeks at six dose levels: 0.01, 0.1, 0.3, 1.5, 3 and 10 mg/kg. Of the 50 to 55 patients in dose escalation, about 19 had hepatocellular carcinoma, about 15 had melanoma, 9 had renal cell carcinoma and 9 had head and neck cancer. Patients were allowed to have had prior anti-PD-1, anti-PD-L1 or anti-CTLA-4 therapy, and more than 30% of the dose-escalation patients had previously received checkpoint inhibitors. Peripheral TCRbeta sequencing aimed to test whether ivuxolimab altered TCR sequence diversity and caused clonal T-cell expansion. The dose-escalation cohort was approximately 83% male with a mean age of approximately 60 years, ranging from about 20 to 85. The paper describes the monotherapy dose-escalation part (N ≈ 50 patients) of the phase I trial of ivuxolimab.

The full study reports these points: After ivuxolimab, more expanded clones were found on average in CD8+ T cells than in CD4+ T cells. Which antigens the clonally expanded peripheral T cells were specific for was not determined. Low levels of normalized T-cell clonal expansion were also seen in some nonresponding patients. At doses of 0.1 to 3.0 mg/kg, clonal expansion of both CD4+ and CD8+ blood T cells was observed from baseline to week 6. In partial responders in the 0.1-3.0 mg/kg groups, normalized peripheral clonal expansion was found to be among the lowest, especially among CD8+ T cells.

The trial excluded patients who had a history of autoimmune disease or were on systemic immunosuppression. Peripheral blood for TCR sequencing was drawn from every dose cohort at baseline, at cycle 4 day 1 and at cycle 7 day 1. The samples were taken from a phase I, first-in-human, multicenter, open-label dose-escalation trial of ivuxolimab. Adults with locally advanced or metastatic melanoma, renal cell carcinoma, hepatocellular carcinoma or head and neck squamous cell carcinoma were enrolled in the trial. Before TCR sequencing, CD4+ T cells and CD8+ T cells from peripheral blood were sorted into separate populations. The V and J ends are trimmed by 6 bases and 8 bases, leaving 16 bases between them. There are 13 amino acids in the CDR3, from cysteine to phenylalanine inclusive. Only the CDR3 DNA stays, 39 bases, in frame from base 1. The germline V gene specifies MNHEY as CDR1 and SVGAGI as CDR2.

Concerning this clone: The target of this receptor is not known. No much larger clonotype is one base removed from it; base qualities were not supplied.

For sequencing of the TCRbeta CDR3 region, genomic DNA was extracted from the sorted cells. The immunoSEQ Assay was used to sequence the TCRbeta CDR3 regions. Not all clones reach the TCRdb copy of this immuneACCESS table, which keeps in-frame sequences only. Checked studies attribute under half of the gap to unresolved V genes and leave the rest unexplained. The sample contains tens of thousands of clones, about 88% of them found a single time. Clones ranked in the top ten supply around an eighth of the sample. This TCR came from an adult with an advanced solid tumor such as melanoma, head and neck, liver or kidney cancer. This chain is built from TRBV6-5 and TRBJ1-2, with an unclear D gene assignment. The sample was CD4+ or CD8+ T cells sorted from blood, taken in a trial of the OX40 agonist ivuxolimab. The CDR3 loop reads CASSLRQRLGYTF. In nucleotide form, the sequence is TGTGCCAGCAGCCTCAGACAAAGACTAGGCTACACCTTC.